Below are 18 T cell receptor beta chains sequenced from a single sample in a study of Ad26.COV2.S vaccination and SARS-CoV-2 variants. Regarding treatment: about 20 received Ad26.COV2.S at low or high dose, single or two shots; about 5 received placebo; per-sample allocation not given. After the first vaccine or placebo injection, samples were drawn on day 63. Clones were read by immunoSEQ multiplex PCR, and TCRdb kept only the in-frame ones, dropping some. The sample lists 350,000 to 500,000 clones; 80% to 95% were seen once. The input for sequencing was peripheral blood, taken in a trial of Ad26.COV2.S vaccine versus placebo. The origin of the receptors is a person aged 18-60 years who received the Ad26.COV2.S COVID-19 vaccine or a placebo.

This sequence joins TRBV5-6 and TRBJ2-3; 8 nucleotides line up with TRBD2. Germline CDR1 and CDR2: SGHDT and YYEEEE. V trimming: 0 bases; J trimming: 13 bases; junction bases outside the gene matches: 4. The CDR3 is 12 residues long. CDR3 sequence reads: CASSLGAGVEYF. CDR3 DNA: TGTGCCAGCAGCTTGGGAGCGGGAGTTGAGTATTTT. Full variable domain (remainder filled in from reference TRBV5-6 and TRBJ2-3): DAGVTQSPTHLIKTRGQQVTLRCSPKSGHDTVSWYQQALGQGPQFIFQYYEEEERQRGNFPDRFSGHQFPNYSSELNVNALLLGDSALYLCASSLGAGVEYFGPGTRLTVL.

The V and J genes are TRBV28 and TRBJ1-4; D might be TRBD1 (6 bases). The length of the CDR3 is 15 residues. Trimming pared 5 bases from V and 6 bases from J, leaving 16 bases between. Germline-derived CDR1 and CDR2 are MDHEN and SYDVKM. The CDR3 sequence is CASSPPGRGDEKLFF. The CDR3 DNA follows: TGTGCCAGCAGTCCCCCGGGAAGGGGGGATGAAAAACTGTTTTTT. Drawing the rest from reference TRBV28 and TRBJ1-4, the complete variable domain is DVKVTQSSRYLVKRTGEKVFLECVQDMDHENMFWYRQDPGLGLRLIYFSYDVKMKEKGDIPEGYSVSREKKERFSLILESASTNQTSMYLCASSPPGRGDEKLFFGSGTQLSVL.

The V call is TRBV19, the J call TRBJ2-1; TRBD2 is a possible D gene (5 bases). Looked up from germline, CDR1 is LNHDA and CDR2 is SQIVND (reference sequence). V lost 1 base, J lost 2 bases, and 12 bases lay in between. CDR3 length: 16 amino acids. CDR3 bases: TGTGCCAGTAGTATAGGAGGTGAGGAGGCCTACAATGAGCAGTTCTTC. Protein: CASSIGGEEAYNEQFF.

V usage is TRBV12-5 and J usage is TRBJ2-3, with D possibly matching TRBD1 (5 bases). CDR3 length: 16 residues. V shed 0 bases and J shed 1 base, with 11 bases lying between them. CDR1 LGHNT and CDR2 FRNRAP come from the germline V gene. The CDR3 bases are TGTGCTAGTGGTTTGGTCCAGGGTTCGGGCACAGATACGCAGTATTTT. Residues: CASGLVQGSGTDTQYF.

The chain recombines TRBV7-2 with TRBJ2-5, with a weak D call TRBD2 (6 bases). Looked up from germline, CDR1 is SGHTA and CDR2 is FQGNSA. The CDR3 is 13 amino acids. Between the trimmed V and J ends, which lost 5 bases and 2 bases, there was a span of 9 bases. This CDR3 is CASSRREQETQYF. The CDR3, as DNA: TGTGCCAGCAGCCGGCGGGAACAAGAGACCCAGTACTTC.

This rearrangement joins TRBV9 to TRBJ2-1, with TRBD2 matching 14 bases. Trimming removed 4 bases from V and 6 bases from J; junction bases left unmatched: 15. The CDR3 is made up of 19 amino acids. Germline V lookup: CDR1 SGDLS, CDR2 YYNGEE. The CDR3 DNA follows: TGTGCCAGCAGCCCCAGCAAGGGAGGTGGGACTAGCGGGAGCAATGAGCAGTTCTTC. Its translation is CASSPSKGGGTSGSNEQFF.

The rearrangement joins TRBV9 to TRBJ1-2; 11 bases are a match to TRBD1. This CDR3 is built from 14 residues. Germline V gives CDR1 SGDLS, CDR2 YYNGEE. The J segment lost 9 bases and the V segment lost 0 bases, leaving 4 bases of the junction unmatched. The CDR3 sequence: CASSVAGTGGSYTF. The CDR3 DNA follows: TGTGCCAGCAGCGTAGCAGGGACAGGGGGGAGCTACACCTTC.

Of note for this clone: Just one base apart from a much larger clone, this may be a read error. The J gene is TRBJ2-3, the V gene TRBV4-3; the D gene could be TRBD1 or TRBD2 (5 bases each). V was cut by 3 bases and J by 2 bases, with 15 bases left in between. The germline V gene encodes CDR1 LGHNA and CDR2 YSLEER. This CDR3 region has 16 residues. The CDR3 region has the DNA TGCGCCAGCAGCCATAGTATCGGGGCTAACACAGATACGCAGTATTTT. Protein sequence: CASSHSIGANTDTQYF.

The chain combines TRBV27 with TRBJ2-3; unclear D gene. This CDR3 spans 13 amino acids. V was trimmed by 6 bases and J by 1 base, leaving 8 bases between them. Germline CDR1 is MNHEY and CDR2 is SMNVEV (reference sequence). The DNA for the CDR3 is TGTGCCAGCAGAGTTTCCGGCACAGATACGCAGTATTTT. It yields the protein CASRVSGTDTQYF.

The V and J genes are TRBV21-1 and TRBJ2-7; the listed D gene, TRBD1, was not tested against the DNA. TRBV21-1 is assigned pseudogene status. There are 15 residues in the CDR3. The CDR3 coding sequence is TGTGCCAGCAGCAAATGGTGCAGGGGGCCTTACGAGCAGTACTTC. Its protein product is CASSKWCRGPYEQYF.

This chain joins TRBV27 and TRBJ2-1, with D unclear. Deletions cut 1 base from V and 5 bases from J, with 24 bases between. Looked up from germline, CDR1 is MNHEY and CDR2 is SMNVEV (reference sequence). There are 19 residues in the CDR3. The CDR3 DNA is TGTGCCAGCAGTTTATTCCCCGGGTGGAGCCCCACCGCCCACAATGAGCAGTTCTTC. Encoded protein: CASSLFPGWSPTAHNEQFF.

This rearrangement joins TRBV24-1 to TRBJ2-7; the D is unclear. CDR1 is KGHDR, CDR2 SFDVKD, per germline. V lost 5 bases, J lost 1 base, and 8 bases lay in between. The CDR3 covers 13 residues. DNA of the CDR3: TGTGCCACCAGTGGGGTTGCGTCCTACGAGCAGTACTTC. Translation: CATSGVASYEQYF.

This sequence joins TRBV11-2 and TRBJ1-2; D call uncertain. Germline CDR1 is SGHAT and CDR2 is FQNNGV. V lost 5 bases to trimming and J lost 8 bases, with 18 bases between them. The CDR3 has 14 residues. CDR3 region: CASSPLHGELGYTF. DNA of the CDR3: TGTGCCAGCAGCCCCCTTCACGGGGAACTGGGCTACACCTTC.

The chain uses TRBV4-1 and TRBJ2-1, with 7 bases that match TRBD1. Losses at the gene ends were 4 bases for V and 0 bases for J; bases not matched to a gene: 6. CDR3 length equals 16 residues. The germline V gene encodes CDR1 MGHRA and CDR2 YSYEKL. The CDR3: CASSLTTGSSYNEQFF. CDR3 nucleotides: TGCGCCAGCAGCCTTACGACAGGGAGCTCCTACAATGAGCAGTTCTTC.

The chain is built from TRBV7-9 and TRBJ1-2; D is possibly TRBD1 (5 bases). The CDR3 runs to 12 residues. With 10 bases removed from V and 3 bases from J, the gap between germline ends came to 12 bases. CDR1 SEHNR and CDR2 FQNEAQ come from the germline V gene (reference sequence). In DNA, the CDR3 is TGTGCCAATGGCAGGGTGGACTATGGCTACACCTTC. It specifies CANGRVDYGYTF.

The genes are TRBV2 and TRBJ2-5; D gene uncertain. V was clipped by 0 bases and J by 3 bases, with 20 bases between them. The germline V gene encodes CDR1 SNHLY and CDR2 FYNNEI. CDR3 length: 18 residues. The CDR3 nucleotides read TGTGCCAGCAGTGAAGCGCTTCGGAGTACCCTCCTGAAAGAGACCCAGTACTTC. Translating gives CASSEALRSTLLKETQYF.

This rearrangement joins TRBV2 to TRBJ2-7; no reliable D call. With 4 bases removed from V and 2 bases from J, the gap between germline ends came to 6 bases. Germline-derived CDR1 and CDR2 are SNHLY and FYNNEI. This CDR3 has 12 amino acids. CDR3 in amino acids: CASSGAAYEQYF. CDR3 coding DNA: TGTGCCAGCAGTGGGGCCGCCTACGAGCAGTACTTC.

CDR3 residues: CASSLWDRDNEQYF. The CDR3 coding sequence is TGCGCCAGCAGCCTGTGGGACAGGGACAACGAGCAGTACTTC. The V call is TRBV5-1, the J call TRBJ2-7; 9 bases match TRBD1. Germline loops: CDR1 SGHRS, CDR2 YFSETQ. This CDR3 is built from 14 residues. V lost 4 bases, J lost 5 bases, and 7 bases stayed unmatched.